The source of this T cell receptor beta chain is a study of T cells in localized non-small cell lung cancer. Study conclusions and caveats: Because only a single region of the tumor was sequenced, heterogeneity remains possible.

Profiled with immunoSEQ multiplex PCR; TCRdb holds only in-frame clones, not every one. This table holds some 52,000 clones, over 70% found once. Germline V lookup: CDR1 SQVTM, CDR2 ANQGSEA. The CDR3 contains 13 residues. As for this clone: Its antigen is as yet unknown. Relative to the germline gene, one junction end is altered; a read error may explain this.

The sample consisted of PBMCs, taken before any cancer treatment. The receptor was isolated from a woman aged 35-75 years with stage II lung adenocarcinoma. The chain links TRBV29-1 to TRBJ1-4; 8 bases match TRBD1. Here the CDR3 DNA reads TGCAGCGCGCGGGGACAGGTTAATGAAAAGCTGTTTTTT. It yields the protein CSARGQVNEKLFF.